This TCR beta chain was identified in a study of molecular identifiers for immune sequencing clone quantification. Study background: Replicate runs used RNA from approximately 20,000 or 100,000 naive CD8 cells, which was split five ways into aliquots, and four of those aliquots were then sequenced.

The CDR3 has 14 amino acids. CDR1 and CDR2 (germline): MDHEN, SYDVKM. Unmatched junction bases numbered 8, after V lost 7 bases and J lost 5 bases. With 10%, 30% or 50% of RNA, about 20,000 to 1,100,000 naive CD8 T cells were sequenced. For naive CD8 T cells, sorting used the CD8+CD4-CCR7+CD45RA+ phenotype. Previously reported methods and listed TCR primers produced the bulk TCR libraries. From the PCR reads, TCRdb called clonotypes with MiXCR, one entry per CDR3 protein. The data hold roughly 50,000 distinct CDR3 sequences, with around 33% observed a single time. The TCR sequence derives from a human donor in good health. Some libraries in this study had Jurkat cell RNA spiked in. Specimen: naive CD8+ T cells from blood, with Jurkat cell RNA spiked in. The subset here: FACS-sorted CD8+CD4-CCR7+CD45RA+ naive T cells. V gene TRBV28 combines with J gene TRBJ2-1, with 7 bases identical to TRBD2. The CDR3 DNA reads as TGTGCCAGCATTAACCCGGGACTAAACAATGAGCAGTTCTTC. It codes for CASINPGLNNEQFF.